Each of the 12 T cell receptor beta chains below was sequenced from the same sample in a study of PD-L1 blockade in urothelial cancer listed by TCRdb under 2017. The intended sense of this specimen's time point label: peripheral blood 6 weeks after treatment start. The library came from the immunoSEQ multiplex PCR assay. TCRdb took over this immuneACCESS table, retaining in-frame rearrangements with V and J assigned. Such tables are incomplete; in checked studies, under half of the missing clones stem from an unresolved V gene, and the remainder is unexplained. This sample comprises 46,000 or so clones, about 86% of them detected only once. Together, the top ten hold about 10% of the sample. Source: PBMCs, taken around atezolizumab (anti-PD-L1) treatment. These receptors were taken from a man in his 60s with urothelial cancer.

In its sample, this clone was seen once. This chain links TRBV7-2 with TRBJ2-7, with 10 bases fitting TRBD2. Germline CDR1 and CDR2: SGHTA and FQGNSA. V shed 8 bases and J 6 bases; nucleotides not matched to a gene: 10. This CDR3 contains 14 residues. The CDR3 protein is CASGRTSGDREQYF. CDR3 nucleotides: TGTGCCAGCGGACGGACTAGCGGAGATCGCGAGCAGTACTTC.

The chain joins TRBV7-2 to TRBJ1-2, with 10 positions matching TRBD1. The CDR3 has 16 residues. With 1 base clipped from V and 7 bases from J, the junction kept 9 bases outside the gene matches. Germline CDR1 and CDR2: SGHTA and FQGNSA. CDR3 sequence (DNA): TGTGCCAGCAGCTTAGGGGGAGGACAGGGGGTTGCTGGCTACACCTTC. Protein sequence: CASSLGGGQGVAGYTF.

The CDR3 is CASTTAGADNSPLHF. The CDR3 DNA reads as TGCGCCAGCACAACGGCGGGGGCAGATAATTCACCCCTCCACTTT. The V gene is TRBV5-1, the J gene TRBJ1-6, with a tentative D call TRBD1 (6 bases). The length of the CDR3 is 15 residues. The V gene's germline CDR1 is SGHRS and CDR2 YFSETQ. Trimming cost V 6 bases and J 5 bases, with 15 bases left between them.

This chain connects TRBV13 to TRBJ2-7; D remains ambiguous. Germline CDR1 reads PRHDT; CDR2 reads FYEKMQ (reference sequence). This CDR3 has 15 amino acids. V was pared by 2 bases and J by 4 bases, with 15 bases between. The CDR3 nucleotides are TGTGCCAGCAGCTTACCTCCGGGTCTCACATACGAGCAGTACTTC. The encoded protein is CASSLPPGLTYEQYF.

V and J are TRBV5-1 and TRBJ1-2; no reliable D call. The CDR3 extends over 12 amino acids. With 4 bases removed from V and 6 bases from J, the gap between germline ends came to 10 bases. Germline loops: CDR1 SGHRS, CDR2 YFSETQ. The CDR3: CASSPEGDGYTF. For the CDR3, the DNA is TGCGCCAGCAGCCCTGAGGGAGATGGCTACACCTTC.

The rearrangement links TRBV19 to TRBJ1-1; TRBD1 matches 9 bases. From germline, CDR1 is LNHDA and CDR2 SQIVND (reference sequence). V shed 6 bases and J 0 bases; nucleotides not matched to a gene: 5. The CDR3 has 15 residues. This CDR3 reads CASSDRGYVNTEAFF. The CDR3 nucleotides read TGTGCCAGTAGCGACAGGGGGTACGTGAACACTGAAGCTTTCTTT.

The V and J genes are TRBV28 and TRBJ1-6, with D unclear. The germline V gene has CDR1 MDHEN and CDR2 SYDVKM. Trimming shortened V by 2 bases and J by 11 bases, and 16 bases separated the two germline ends. There are 15 residues in the CDR3. The DNA of the CDR3 is TGTGCCAGCAGTTTAAGTCTCGGAGGAGGCCCACCCCTCCACTTT. Its translation: CASSLSLGGGPPLHF. The entire variable domain, with the rest obtained from reference TRBV28 and TRBJ1-6, is as follows: DVKVTQSSRYLVKRTGEKVFLECVQDMDHENMFWYRQDPGLGLRLIYFSYDVKMKEKGDIPEGYSVSREKKERFSLILESASTNQTSMYLCASSLSLGGGPPLHFGNGTRLTVT.

CDR3 sequence: CASSTLGGDFGNTIYF. In nucleotides, the CDR3 is TGTGCCAGCAGCACTCTGGGAGGGGACTTTGGAAACACCATATATTTT. The chain employs TRBV7-8 and TRBJ1-3; D is perhaps TRBD1 (5 bases). The CDR3 consists of 16 residues. Trimming took 5 bases from V and 3 from J, leaving 17 bases between them. Germline V gene data show CDR1 as SGHVS and CDR2 as FQNEAQ.

This clone was detected once. The chain has TRBV9 and TRBJ2-1, with TRBD2 matching over 13 bases. V gave up 3 bases and J gave up 0 bases; unmatched junction bases: 9. This CDR3 contains 19 residues. Looked up from germline, CDR1 is SGDLS and CDR2 is YYNGEE. The CDR3 nucleotides are TGTGCCAGCAGCGCGTCACTAGCGGGGGGGCCGGGCTCCTACAATGAGCAGTTCTTC. This gives the protein CASSASLAGGPGSYNEQFF.

The rearrangement links TRBV15 to TRBJ1-1; D remains ambiguous. V lost 0 bases, J lost 0 bases, and 8 bases lay in between. CDR3 size: 15 residues. Germline CDR1 and CDR2: LNHNV and YYDKDF (reference sequence). This CDR3 is CATSRDGRMNTEAFF. CDR3 DNA sequence: TGTGCCACCAGCAGAGACGGGAGAATGAACACTGAAGCTTTCTTT.

This chain uses TRBV5-1 with TRBJ2-5; 10 nucleotides line up with TRBD1. CDR1 is SGHRS and CDR2 is YFSETQ in the germline V gene. CDR3 length: 15 amino acids. V lost 3 bases and J lost 0; bases outside the gene matches: 2. CDR3 nucleotide sequence: TGCGCCAGCAGCTCGGGACAGGGGTACCAAGAGACCCAGTACTTC. This sequence encodes CASSSGQGYQETQYF.

The rearrangement joins TRBV7-3 to TRBJ1-2; possibly TRBD1 for D (5 bases). CDR1 is SGHTA, CDR2 FQGTGA, per germline. There are 13 residues in the CDR3. Trimming cost V 4 bases and J 8 bases, with 14 bases left between them. The CDR3 DNA reads TGTGCCAGCAGCTCCCAAAGGGGCGAAGGCTACACCTTC. Protein product: CASSSQRGEGYTF.